Listed below are T cell receptor beta chains from one sample, sequenced in a study of blood T cell repertoires in COVID-19. Measured with immunoSEQ multiplex PCR; TCRdb has only the in-frame clones, and not every one. Here the sample spans approximately 250,000 clones, 84% being singletons. The sample comprised peripheral blood. The source is a middle-aged woman who had recovered from COVID-19. CDR3s leave out the opening cysteine and the closing phenylalanine or tryptophan. Fields, in order: J gene, clone size, V gene, CDR3 protein. Where a row states a size, it is once, few, many or the class of an expanded clone; other rows omit it.

TRBJ1-6 | few | TRBV6-5 | ASSYDRTNSPLH
TRBJ1-6 | NA | TRBV28 | ASSPPGQLAPLH
TRBJ2-3 | NA | TRBV28 | ASRDRGGGYTDTQY
TRBJ2-7 | few | TRBV4-1 | ASSYLPPQGRYGYEQY
TRBJ1-6 | NA | TRBV28 | ASSLLGRAGSPLH
TRBJ1-5 | NA | TRBV2 | ASSGGTGEVQPQH
TRBJ1-2 | NA | TRBV7-9 | ASSPPGSRGLYGYT
TRBJ2-2 | NA | TRBV11-3 | ASSSVGRELF
TRBJ1-1 | NA | TRBV5-6 | ASSLLQGGNTEAF
TRBJ2-5 | NA | TRBV6-6 | ASSDQGEETQY
TRBJ1-4 | NA | TRBV9 | ASSVGEQGNEKLF
TRBJ1-1 | few | TRBV5-8 | ASSLTTGARAF
TRBJ2-2 | once | TRBV19 | ASSPQALVGELF
TRBJ2-7 | NA | TRBV11-1 | ASSPNRDRAFYEQY
TRBJ1-5 | NA | TRBV10-3 | AISPTGGVNQPQH
TRBJ1-4 | NA | TRBV7-9 | ASSLAPQALVEKLF
TRBJ1-1 | NA | TRBV9 | ASSVPGQGAHTEAF
TRBJ1-5 | NA | TRBV12-3/TRBV12-4 | ASSLRDRQPQH
TRBJ1-6 | once | TRBV11-3 | ASSPLHNSPLH
TRBJ1-5 | NA | TRBV2 | ASSQGIDQPQH
TRBJ1-1 | NA | TRBV28 | ASSPRGGGDTEAF
TRBJ1-2 | NA | TRBV3-1/TRBV3-2 | ASSQEGRASYGYT
TRBJ2-3 | NA | TRBV5-5 | ASSPYRSFTDTQY
TRBJ1-3 | NA | TRBV6-1 | ASSEGSTGNTIY
TRBJ1-4 | once | TRBV19 | ASSIGWRSTTNEKLF
TRBJ2-3 | NA | TRBV11-2 | ASSDFASGGTDTQY
TRBJ1-5 | NA | TRBV19 | ASSMPGVQPQH
TRBJ1-1 | NA | TRBV5-5 | ASSWGTGGYTEAF
TRBJ2-7 | NA | TRBV28 | GAAGGGQGDEQY
TRBJ2-4 | few | TRBV5-4 | ASSSAGLKNIQY
TRBJ2-7 | NA | TRBV7-8 | ASSLPGDDYEQY
TRBJ1-6 | NA | TRBV27 | ASSLSGQGFSPLH
TRBJ2-3 | NA | TRBV11-2 | ASSPQGISDTQY
TRBJ1-4 | NA | TRBV2 | ATEDSRNEKLF
TRBJ1-2 | once | TRBV7-9 | ASSLVSGSYGYT
TRBJ2-7 | NA | TRBV5-1 | ASSLELAGNEQY
TRBJ2-1 | NA | TRBV4-1 | ASSQDDVAGEQF